The clone carrying this T cell receptor (beta chain) occurred a few times. The use of genomic DNA as template underpinned the TCR beta VDJ and CDR3 profiling. TCRdb reanalysed the reads using MiXCR and keeps one entry per CDR3 protein. The sample records some 200,000 distinct CDR3 sequences, around 32% being singletons. The sample originates from a study of CD8+CD57+ T cells in acquired aplastic anemia. Study details: CD4+ and CD8+ cells, once sorted, gave DNA averaging approximately 3 ug.

V lost 5 bases to trimming and J lost 4 bases; unmatched junction nucleotides: 8. Germline V gene sequence: CDR1 SGHAT, CDR2 FQDESV (reference sequence). The CDR3 covers 16 residues. The sequenced sample was sorted CD4+, CD8+, or CD8+CD57+ T cells (not recorded which) from PBMCs. The chain recombines TRBV11-1 with TRBJ2-1, with 10 positions matching TRBD2. This receptor was obtained from a human donor in good health, serving as a control. Written as DNA, the CDR3 is TGTGCCAGCAGCGCGGGCGGACTAGCGGCTTACAATGAGCAGTTCTTC. Its protein is CASSAGGLAAYNEQFF.